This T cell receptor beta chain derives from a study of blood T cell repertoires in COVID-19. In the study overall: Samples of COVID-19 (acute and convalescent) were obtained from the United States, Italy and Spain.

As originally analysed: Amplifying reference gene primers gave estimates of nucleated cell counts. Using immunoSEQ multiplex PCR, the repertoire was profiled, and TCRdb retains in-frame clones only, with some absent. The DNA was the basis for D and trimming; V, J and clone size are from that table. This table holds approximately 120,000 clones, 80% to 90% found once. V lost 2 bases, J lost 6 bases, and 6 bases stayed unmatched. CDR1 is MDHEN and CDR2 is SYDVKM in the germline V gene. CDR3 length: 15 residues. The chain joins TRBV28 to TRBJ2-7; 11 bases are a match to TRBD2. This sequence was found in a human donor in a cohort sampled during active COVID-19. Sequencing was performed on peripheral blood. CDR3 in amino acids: CASSLKLAGVTEQYF. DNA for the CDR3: TGTGCCAGCAGTTTAAAACTAGCGGGAGTGACCGAGCAGTACTTC.